This T cell receptor (beta chain) emerged from a study of identical twins. To note about this clonotype: The target antigen is unknown.

Findings and caveats of the study: For monozygotic twins, models underestimated out-of-frame TCR alpha sharing. Cord blood's abundant beta clonotypes had fewer insertions, unlike memory repertoires.

Germline V gene data show CDR1 as LGHDT and CDR2 as YNNKEL (reference sequence). The CDR3 has 15 amino acids. The ends were cut back, 3 bases at V and 2 bases at J, with 14 bases in the middle. Template switching created a universal primer site, and the cDNA included unique molecular identifiers. Using its own MiXCR run on the 5' RACE reads, TCRdb lists one record per CDR3 protein. Here the sample spans 700,000 or so distinct CDR3 sequences, approximately 21% being singletons. The sample also formed part of further work on T cells expressing NK-cell markers. That source reports: For several donors, these clonotypes were likewise the leading ones in the CD3+CD56-NKG2C+ fraction.

Sequenced input: PBMCs. The source of this sequence is a woman between 18 and 30 years old in good health. The chain joins TRBV3-1 to TRBJ2-7; tentatively, D is TRBD1 or TRBD2 (5 bases each). The CDR3 DNA reads as TGTGCCAGCAGCCAGAGAAGGGACCGGACCTACGAGCAGTACTTC. Its translation is CASSQRRDRTYEQYF.